This is a list of T cell receptor beta chains from one sample in a study of T cell changes during pregnancy in multiple sclerosis. The method was immunoSEQ multiplex PCR; TCRdb's version includes in-frame clones alone and lacks a portion of them. There are 65,000 to 80,000 clones in the sample; just under 95% occur only once, and 1% lies in the top ten. Source: peripheral blood, taken in the first trimester of pregnancy. The source of these receptors is a female donor with multiple sclerosis, enrolled in a pregnancy study. Both conserved end residues are part of each CDR3. Not all rows give a size; the values are once, few, many and, for expanded clones, a class.

abundance,j_gene,v_gene,CDR3aa
once,TRBJ2-1,TRBV10-1,CASSSNPGQVPSRRVSYNEQFF
once,TRBJ2-7,TRBV30,CAWSLPYEQYF
NA,TRBJ1-5,TRBV27,CASSFGAANQPQHF
NA,TRBJ2-3,TRBV7-9,CASSLALAGGSDTQYF
NA,TRBJ2-1,TRBV6-6,CASSYSDTHNEQFF
NA,TRBJ2-1,TRBV6-5,CASRIGQGNHEQFF
NA,TRBJ1-2,TRBV6-5,CASRSGTGFNYGYTF
NA,TRBJ2-1,TRBV7-9,CASSPTPHGGGSDNEQFF
NA,TRBJ1-5,TRBV4-2,CASSQGYSQPQHF
NA,TRBJ2-7,TRBV7-2,CASSLLYEQYF
NA,TRBJ1-5,TRBV19,CASSYSSNQPQHF
many,TRBJ1-2,TRBV9,CASSVLGHSYGYTF
NA,TRBJ2-2,TRBV10-3,CAIRGDREATGELFF
NA,TRBJ1-4,TRBV7-9,CASSLISGGNEKLFF
NA,TRBJ1-4,TRBV18,CASSQGRGYEKLFF
NA,TRBJ1-2,TRBV2,CASSQTGFGGYTF
NA,TRBJ2-7,TRBV4-3,CASSQDAGAVEEQYF
NA,TRBJ2-7,TRBV4-1,CASSLAGQGIKYEQYF
NA,TRBJ2-3,TRBV7-3,CASSPRDRNRQYF
NA,TRBJ2-7,TRBV5-1,CASSTGQGYEQYF
NA,TRBJ2-2,TRBV6-6,CASSYPKGQGAGELFF
few,TRBJ2-7,TRBV2,CASSERLAGYEQYF
NA,TRBJ2-7,TRBV10-3,CAISEPTSLTTYEQYF
NA,TRBJ2-1,TRBV6-1,CASSEWMAGGYNEQFF
NA,TRBJ2-2,TRBV7-2,CASRRSADTGELFF
NA,TRBJ2-5,TRBV7-9,CASSLRGGSRGETQYF
NA,TRBJ1-3,TRBV7-8,CASSSGLRSGNTIYF
NA,TRBJ1-1,TRBV5-4,CASSFEGGSGTEAFF
NA,TRBJ1-2,TRBV30,CAWSDNRVYGYTF
NA,TRBJ1-1,TRBV19,CASSISNRNTEAFF
once,TRBJ1-1,TRBV5-5,CASSLFHIQGGTEAFF
NA,TRBJ2-3,TRBV27,CASRGLEDTDTQYF
NA,TRBJ1-1,TRBV11-3,CASSSSTGLNTEAFF